This T cell receptor beta chain appears in the sequencing data of a study of CD8 T cells in ankylosing spondylitis. Regarding the study as a whole: The clones that were linked to disease were reported to be significantly enriched in matched synovial fluid samples from ankylosing spondylitis patients.

TCRdb re-called the 5' RACE reads through MiXCR, storing one row per CDR3 protein. In the table there are approximately 35,000 distinct CDR3 sequences, 13% to 15% of which are singletons. Germline-derived CDR1 and CDR2 are SGHTA and FQGNSA. This CDR3 contains 15 residues. Trimming took 0 bases from V and 6 from J, leaving 12 bases between them. There are many counts of this clonotype. No antigen is known for it. The TCR sequence derives from a male donor with ankylosing spondylitis or in good health (not recorded which). This rearrangement joins TRBV7-2 to TRBJ2-1; a weak D match, TRBD1 (6 bases). The sequenced sample was blood. The CDR3 spells CASSLAPGHTNEQFF. The CDR3, as DNA: TGTGCCAGCAGCTTAGCGCCGGGACATACCAATGAGCAGTTCTTC.